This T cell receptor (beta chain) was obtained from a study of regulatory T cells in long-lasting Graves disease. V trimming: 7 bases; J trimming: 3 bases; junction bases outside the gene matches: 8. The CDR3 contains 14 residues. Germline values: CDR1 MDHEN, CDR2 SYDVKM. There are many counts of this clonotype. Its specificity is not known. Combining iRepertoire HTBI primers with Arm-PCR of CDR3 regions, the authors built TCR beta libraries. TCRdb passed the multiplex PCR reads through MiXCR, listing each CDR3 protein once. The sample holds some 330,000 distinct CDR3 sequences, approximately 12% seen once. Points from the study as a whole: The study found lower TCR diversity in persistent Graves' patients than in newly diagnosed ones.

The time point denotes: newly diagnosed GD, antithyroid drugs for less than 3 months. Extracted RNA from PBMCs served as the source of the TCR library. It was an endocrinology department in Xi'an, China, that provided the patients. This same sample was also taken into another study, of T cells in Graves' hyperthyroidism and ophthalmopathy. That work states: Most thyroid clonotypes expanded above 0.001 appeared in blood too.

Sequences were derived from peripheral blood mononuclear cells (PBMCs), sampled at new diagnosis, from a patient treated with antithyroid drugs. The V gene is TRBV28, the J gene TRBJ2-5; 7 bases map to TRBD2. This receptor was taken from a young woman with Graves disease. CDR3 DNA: TGTGCCAGCATTCCCCTCGGACTAGAAGAGACCCAGTACTTC. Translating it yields CASIPLGLEETQYF. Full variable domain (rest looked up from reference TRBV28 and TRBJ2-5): DVKVTQSSRYLVKRTGEKVFLECVQDMDHENMFWYRQDPGLGLRLIYFSYDVKMKEKGDIPEGYSVSREKKERFSLILESASTNQTSMYLCASIPLGLEETQYFGPGTRLLVL.